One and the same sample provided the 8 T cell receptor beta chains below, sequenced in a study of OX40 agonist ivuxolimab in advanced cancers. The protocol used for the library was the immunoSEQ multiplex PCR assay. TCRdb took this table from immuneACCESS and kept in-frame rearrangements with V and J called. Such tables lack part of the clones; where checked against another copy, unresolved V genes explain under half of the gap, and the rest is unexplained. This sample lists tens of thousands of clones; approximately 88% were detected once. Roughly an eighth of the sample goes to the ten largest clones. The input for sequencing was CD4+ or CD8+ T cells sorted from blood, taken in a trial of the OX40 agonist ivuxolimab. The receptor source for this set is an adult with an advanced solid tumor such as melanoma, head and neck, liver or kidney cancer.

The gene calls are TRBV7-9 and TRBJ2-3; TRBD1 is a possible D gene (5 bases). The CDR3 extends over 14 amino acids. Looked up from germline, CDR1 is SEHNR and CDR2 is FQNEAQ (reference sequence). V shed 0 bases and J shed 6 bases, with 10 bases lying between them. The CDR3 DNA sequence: TGTGCCAGCAGCTTAGCCCAGGGTGTGGATACGCAGTATTTT. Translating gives CASSLAQGVDTQYF.

The CDR3 bases are TGTGCCAGCAGCTCCCGACTAGCCAAAAACATTCAGTACTTC. Amino acids: CASSSRLAKNIQYF. The chain employs TRBV11-2 and TRBJ2-4; D call uncertain. V lost 4 bases and J 0 bases, leaving 7 bases between the germline ends. The CDR3 length is 14 residues. Germline V CDR1 and CDR2: SGHAT, FQNNGV.

Written as DNA, the CDR3 is TGTGCCAGCGGAGACAGGTACTACGAGCAGTACTTC. Translation: CASGDRYYEQYF. The chain uses TRBV7-9 and TRBJ2-7, with TRBD1 as a possible D gene (6 bases). The V gene's germline CDR1 is SEHNR and CDR2 FQNEAQ (reference sequence). The CDR3 extends over 12 amino acids. Trimming shortened V by 8 bases and J by 3 bases, and 11 bases separated the two germline ends.

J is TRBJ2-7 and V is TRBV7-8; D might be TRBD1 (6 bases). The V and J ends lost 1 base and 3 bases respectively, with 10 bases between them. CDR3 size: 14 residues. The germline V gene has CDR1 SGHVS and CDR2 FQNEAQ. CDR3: CASSLGAGVYEQYF. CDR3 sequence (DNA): TGTGCCAGCAGCTTAGGGGCAGGGGTCTACGAGCAGTACTTC.

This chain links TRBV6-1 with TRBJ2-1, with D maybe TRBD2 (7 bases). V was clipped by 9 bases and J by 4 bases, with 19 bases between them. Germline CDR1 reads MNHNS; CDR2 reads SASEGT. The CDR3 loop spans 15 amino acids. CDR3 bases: TGTGCCAGTGGGGGGGGGCCGGGAGTTTACAATGAGCAGTTCTTC. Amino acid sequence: CASGGGPGVYNEQFF.

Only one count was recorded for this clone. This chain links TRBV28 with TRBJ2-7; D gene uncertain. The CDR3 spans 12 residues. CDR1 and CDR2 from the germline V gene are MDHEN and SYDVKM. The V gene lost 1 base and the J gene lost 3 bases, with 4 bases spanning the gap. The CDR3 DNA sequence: TGTGCCAGCAGTTTATCCCACTACGAGCAGTACTTC. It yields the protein CASSLSHYEQYF.

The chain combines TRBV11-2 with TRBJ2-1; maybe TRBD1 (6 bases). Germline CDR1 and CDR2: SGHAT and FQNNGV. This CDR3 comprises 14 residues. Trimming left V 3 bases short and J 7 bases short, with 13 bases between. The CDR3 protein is CASSFENRVNEQFF. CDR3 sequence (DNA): TGTGCCAGCAGCTTCGAGAACAGGGTGAATGAGCAGTTCTTC. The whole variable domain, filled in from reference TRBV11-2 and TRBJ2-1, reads EAGVAQSPRYKIIEKRQSVAFWCNPISGHATLYWYQQILGQGPKLLIQFQNNGVVDDSQLPKDRFSAERLKGVDSTLKIQPAKLEDSAVYLCASSFENRVNEQFFGPGTRLTVL.

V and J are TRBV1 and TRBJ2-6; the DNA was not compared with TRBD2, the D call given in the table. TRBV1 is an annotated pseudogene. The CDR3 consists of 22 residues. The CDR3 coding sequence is TGCACCAGCAGCCAAGGGGAACTGAAAGAGGAGCGGGGCTTCTCTGGGGCCAACGTCCTGACTTTC. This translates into CTSSQGELKEERGFSGANVLTF.